This T cell receptor beta chain was identified during a study of technical replicates of blood from several donors. The repertoire was sequenced with immunoSEQ multiplex PCR; TCRdb's copy has only in-frame clones and lacks some. The sample has about 73,000 clones, 85% to 95% seen once. Trimming at V came to 6 bases and at J to 2 bases, leaving 10 bases not matched to a gene. CDR1 and CDR2 from the germline V gene are MNHEY and SVGAGI. CDR3 length: 15 residues. This clonotype was sampled from a human donor in good health. Sequenced sample: T cells isolated from PBMCs. This chain joins TRBV6-5 and TRBJ2-7; TRBD1 matches at 7 bases. The CDR3 DNA reads as TGTGCCAGCAGAACCCCGGGACAGACAGCCTACGAGCAGTACTTC. The encoded protein is CASRTPGQTAYEQYF.